The next 32 T cell receptor beta chains were all read from a single sample in a study of blood T cell repertoires in COVID-19. The table came from immunoSEQ multiplex PCR; TCRdb's copy has only in-frame clones and leaves some out. The sample records roughly 230,000 clones, nearly 90% being singletons. Sequenced material: peripheral blood. These receptors were obtained from a woman between 55 and 75 years old with COVID-19, enrolled during active disease.

The chain combines TRBV4-1 with TRBJ1-4; 8 positions match TRBD1. Trimming cost V 7 bases and J 8 bases; bases outside gene matches: 21. The germline V gene encodes CDR1 MGHRA and CDR2 YSYEKL. This CDR3 comprises 18 residues. The CDR3 loop reads CASTAFVGETGEEEKLFF. CDR3 nucleotides: TGCGCCAGCACCGCTTTCGTCGGGGAGACAGGGGAGGAGGAAAAACTGTTTTTT.

In its sample, this clone was seen once. V and J are TRBV19 and TRBJ1-5; D not resolved. The CDR3 has 15 residues. Germline V gives CDR1 LNHDA, CDR2 SQIVND (reference sequence). The V gene lost 5 bases and the J gene lost 0 bases, with 11 bases spanning the gap. CDR3 in DNA: TGTGCCAGTAGTCCACAGAAAACTAGCAATCAGCCCCAGCATTTT. Encoded protein: CASSPQKTSNQPQHF.

V gene TRBV7-3 combines with J gene TRBJ2-3; 7 nucleotides agree with TRBD2. Per germline, CDR1 SGHTA and CDR2 FQGTGA. The CDR3 is 16 residues long. Trimming at V came to 1 base and at J to 0 bases, leaving 4 bases not matched to a gene. The CDR3 loop reads CASSLIGGKSTDTQYF. The CDR3 DNA follows: TGTGCCAGCAGCTTAATCGGGGGGAAAAGCACAGATACGCAGTATTTT.

The chain recombines TRBV6-6 with TRBJ2-3; D is unresolved. CDR1 is MNHNY, CDR2 SVGAGI, per germline (reference sequence). The CDR3 covers 14 residues. V dropped 7 bases and J dropped 1 base, with 12 bases sitting between them. CDR3 in DNA: TGTGCCAGCAAGACACTGACGGGCACAGATACGCAGTATTTT. Residues: CASKTLTGTDTQYF.

The chain employs TRBV3-1 (or the pseudogene TRBV3-2) and TRBJ2-7, with no clear D. This CDR3 has 11 amino acids. Germline values: CDR1 LGHDT, CDR2 YNNKEL (reference sequence). The V gene lost 3 bases and the J gene lost 7 bases, with 7 bases spanning the gap. Written as DNA, the CDR3 is TGTGCCAGCAGCCATGGAGTGGAGCAGTACTTC. As protein: CASSHGVEQYF.

The V call is TRBV25-1, the J call TRBJ1-1; D might be TRBD1 (5 bases). The ends were cut back, 10 bases at V and 1 base at J, with 13 bases in the middle. This CDR3 contains 13 residues. Germline lookup yields CDR1 MGHDK and CDR2 SYGVNS. CDR3 loop: CANLQRGNTEAFF. The CDR3 nucleotides read TGTGCCAACCTCCAAAGGGGGAACACTGAAGCTTTCTTT.

The rearrangement links TRBV6-5 to TRBJ1-1; D unclear. CDR1 MNHEY and CDR2 SVGAGI come from the germline V gene. The CDR3 is 15 amino acids. Trimming left V 2 bases short and J 10 bases short, with 20 bases between. CDR3 in DNA: TGTGCCAGCAGTTACCTACGAGGAGGAGGATGGGGAGCTTTCTTT. It translates to CASSYLRGGGWGAFF.

The rearrangement joins TRBV19 to TRBJ1-2; 11 nucleotides line up with TRBD1. The CDR3 is made up of 14 amino acids. Per the germline V gene, CDR1 is LNHDA and CDR2 is SQIVND (reference sequence). The trim removed 7 bases at V and 5 bases at J, leaving 6 bases unmatched. The CDR3 nucleotides read TGTGCCAGTATGATGGACAGGGGGCGTTATGGCTACACCTTC. Residues: CASMMDRGRYGYTF. The variable domain in full, completed from reference TRBV19 and TRBJ1-2, reads DGGITQSPKYLFRKEGQNVTLSCEQNLNHDAMYWYRQDPGQGLRLIYYSQIVNDFQKGDIAEGYSVSREKKESFPLTVTSAQKNPTAFYLCASMMDRGRYGYTFGSGTRLTVV.

V gene TRBV7-9 combines with J gene TRBJ2-3, with D maybe TRBD1 (6 bases). Trimming took 1 base from V and 4 from J, leaving 9 bases between them. This CDR3 has 14 amino acids. In germline, CDR1 is SEHNR, CDR2 FQNEAQ (reference sequence). The CDR3 nucleotides are TGTGCCAGCAGCTTAGTGGGGGCGGCAGATACGCAGTATTTT. It translates to CASSLVGAADTQYF.

The J gene is TRBJ1-2, the V gene TRBV3-1 (or the pseudogene TRBV3-2); a weak D match, TRBD1 (5 bases). Between the trimmed V and J ends, which lost 2 bases and 4 bases, there was a span of 20 bases. CDR1 LGHDT and CDR2 YNNKEL come from the germline V gene (reference sequence). The CDR3 runs 17 residues. The CDR3 sequence is CASSQRVTGGYGYGYTF. CDR3 bases: TGTGCCAGCAGCCAAAGAGTAACAGGAGGGTATGGCTATGGCTACACCTTC.

The chain is built from TRBV20-1 and TRBJ1-2, with 7 positions matching TRBD1. The CDR3 spans 11 residues. Germline V gene lookup returns CDR1 DFQATT and CDR2 SNEGSKA (reference sequence). Trimming took 5 bases from V and 7 from J; bases not matched to a gene: 4. The CDR3 region has the DNA TGCAGTGCTTTTGACAGGGTTGGCTACACCTTC. Translation gives CSAFDRVGYTF.

In its sample, this clone was seen a few times. The CDR3 loop reads CASSGDRGGYTF. In DNA, the CDR3 is TGCGCCAGCAGTGGGGACAGGGGTGGCTACACCTTC. The rearrangement links TRBV10-2 to TRBJ1-2; 10 bases are a match to TRBD1. CDR3 length equals 12 residues. Germline CDR1 is WSHSY and CDR2 is SAAADI. Germline trimming cut 4 bases from V and 7 bases from J; bases unmatched to any gene: 0.

The rearrangement links TRBV7-8 to TRBJ1-1; 7 bases are shared with TRBD1. The CDR3 is 15 residues long. After removal of 5 bases from V and 3 bases from J, the junction contained 9 bases not matched to a gene. Germline assignment: CDR1 SGHVS and CDR2 FQNEAQ. CDR3 residues: CASSPRQGGDTEAFF. DNA of the CDR3: TGTGCCAGCAGCCCAAGACAGGGCGGCGACACTGAAGCTTTCTTT.

This clone was recorded only once. Other DNA sequences of this sample code for an identical CDR3. The CDR3 nucleotides are TGTGCCAGTAGTATCCGACAGGGATATGGCTACACCTTC. Translating gives CASSIRQGYGYTF. The genes are TRBV19 and TRBJ1-2; 7 bases are a match to TRBD1. The CDR3 contains 13 residues. The ends lost 3 bases at V and 5 bases at J; junction bases unmatched: 3. The V gene's germline CDR1 is LNHDA and CDR2 SQIVND (reference sequence).

This chain joins TRBV18 and TRBJ1-6, with no clear D. Germline V CDR1 and CDR2: KGHSH, LQKENI. V was cut by 3 bases and J by 0 bases, with 6 bases left in between. This CDR3 region has 15 residues. The DNA for the CDR3 is TGTGCCAGCTCACCTCAGGTCTCCTATAATTCACCCCTCCACTTT. Translating gives CASSPQVSYNSPLHF.

The gene calls are TRBV19 and TRBJ2-3; TRBD2 is a possible D gene (5 bases). CDR1 LNHDA and CDR2 SQIVND come from the germline V gene (reference sequence). The CDR3 is 15 amino acids. The ends were cut back, 5 bases at V and 0 bases at J, with 12 bases in the middle. Here the CDR3 reads CASSSNGISTDTQYF. CDR3 DNA sequence: TGTGCCAGTAGTTCCAACGGGATAAGCACAGATACGCAGTATTTT.

The V call is TRBV5-4, the J call TRBJ1-2, with 10 positions matching TRBD1. Germline CDR1 and CDR2: SGHNT and YYREEE (reference sequence). There are 15 residues in the CDR3. Germline trimming cut 3 bases from V and 3 bases from J; bases unmatched to any gene: 5. The CDR3: CASSWGTGEYYGYTF. For the CDR3, the DNA is TGTGCCAGCAGCTGGGGGACAGGGGAGTACTATGGCTACACCTTC.

With respect to this clone: Germline and junction disagree at one end, which may indicate a read error. The J gene is TRBJ1-1, the V gene TRBV3-1 (or the pseudogene TRBV3-2); TRBD1 aligns across 9 bases. Germline V lookup: CDR1 LGHDT, CDR2 YNNKEL (reference sequence). The CDR3 is made up of 15 amino acids. CDR3 sequence (DNA): TGTGCCAGCAGCCAAGGAAGGACCCGGACAGGGGCGCCGATTTTT. Protein product: CASSQGRTRTGAPIF.

The V and J genes are TRBV6-1 and TRBJ1-2; no reliable D call. Trimming took off 1 base at V and 5 bases at J, with 14 bases between the two ends. The germline CDR1 and CDR2 sequences are MNHNS and SASEGT. The CDR3 has 15 amino acids. The CDR3 protein is CASSEGRSEGYGYTF. The CDR3 coding sequence is TGTGCCAGCAGTGAAGGGCGGTCGGAGGGTTATGGCTACACCTTC.

This chain uses TRBV5-1 with TRBJ1-2; TRBD1 matches at 9 bases. The V segment lost 3 bases and the J segment 5 bases; nucleotides outside the gene matches: 8. Germline V gene lookup returns CDR1 SGHRS and CDR2 YFSETQ. CDR3 length equals 15 residues. The CDR3 here is CASSSGQGELYGYTF. The CDR3 coding sequence is TGCGCCAGCAGCTCGGGACAGGGTGAGCTATATGGCTACACCTTC.

The rearrangement joins TRBV4-3 to TRBJ1-4, with 8 bases aligning to TRBD1. This CDR3 is 16 amino acids long. With V trimmed by 3 bases and J by 3 bases, 6 bases remained unmatched. The germline gives CDR1 LGHNA, CDR2 YSLEER. The CDR3 is CASSQLPGQANEKLFF. CDR3 nucleotides: TGCGCCAGCAGCCAGCTTCCGGGACAGGCTAATGAAAAACTGTTTTTT.

V and J are TRBV5-6 and TRBJ1-4, with 7 bases fitting TRBD1. Trimming at V came to 4 bases and at J to 5 bases, leaving 11 bases not matched to a gene. The CDR3 spans 16 residues. Germline V gives CDR1 SGHDT, CDR2 YYEEEE. CDR3 sequence reads: CASSDVSRTGNEKLFF. CDR3 bases: TGTGCCAGCAGCGATGTATCCCGGACAGGAAATGAAAAACTGTTTTTT.

In its sample, this clone was seen once. The chain combines TRBV7-3 with TRBJ2-3; TRBD2 matches at 8 bases. The junction had 11 bases not matched to a gene; V was cut back by 3 bases and J by 6 bases. The V gene's germline CDR1 is SGHTA and CDR2 FQGTGA. The CDR3 is made up of 16 amino acids. CDR3 amino acids: CASSFFSGASGDTQYF. The CDR3 region has the DNA TGTGCCAGCAGCTTCTTTAGCGGGGCCTCGGGGGATACGCAGTATTTT.

This sequence joins TRBV6-6 and TRBJ1-1; unclear D gene. The CDR3 is made up of 13 amino acids. Germline V lookup: CDR1 MNHNY, CDR2 SVGAGI (reference sequence). V was pared by 5 bases and J by 1 base, with 8 bases between. CDR3 residues: CASSPPQNTEAFF. CDR3 DNA: TGTGCCAGCAGTCCCCCCCAGAACACTGAAGCTTTCTTT.

V usage is TRBV7-2 and J usage is TRBJ1-2, with a possible D match to TRBD1 (5 bases). Trimming took 5 bases from V and 4 from J, leaving 23 bases between them. This CDR3 contains 17 residues. Germline V gene data show CDR1 as SGHTA and CDR2 as FQGNSA. CDR3 DNA: TGTGCCAGCAGCCCTATTAACGGACAAACACGCGGCTATGGCTACACCTTC. Translating gives CASSPINGQTRGYGYTF.

V and J are TRBV14 and TRBJ1-3, with D unclear. Trimming took off 0 bases at V and 7 bases at J, with 7 bases between the two ends. This CDR3 spans 13 amino acids. The V gene's germline CDR1 is SGHDN and CDR2 FVKESK. CDR3: CASSQDRWNTIYF. The CDR3, as DNA: TGTGCCAGCAGCCAAGATCGGTGGAACACCATATATTTT.

The genes are TRBV9 and TRBJ2-7; D unresolved. The V and J ends lost 4 bases and 0 bases respectively, with 8 bases between them. The CDR3 runs to 13 residues. Germline values: CDR1 SGDLS, CDR2 YYNGEE. This CDR3 is CASSPGISYEQYF. CDR3 DNA: TGTGCCAGCAGCCCCGGTATCTCCTACGAGCAGTACTTC.

This sequence joins TRBV18 and TRBJ1-2, with D possibly matching TRBD1 (6 bases). V lost 1 base, J lost 2 bases, and 11 bases lay in between. This CDR3 is built from 15 residues. Germline CDR1 reads KGHSH; CDR2 reads LQKENI. The CDR3 DNA is TGTGCCAGCTCACCACGAGAAGGGGGAAACTATGGCTACACCTTC. Its translation is CASSPREGGNYGYTF.

The V gene is TRBV6-2 or TRBV6-3, the J gene TRBJ1-5; D remains unclear. Germline CDR1 MNHEY, CDR2 SVGEGT. With 4 bases removed from V and 1 base from J, the gap between germline ends came to 23 bases. This CDR3 has 19 residues. The CDR3 loop is CASSSPAVWAQLSNQPQHF. For the CDR3, the DNA is TGTGCCAGCAGTTCCCCCGCCGTCTGGGCACAACTGAGCAATCAGCCCCAGCATTTT.

The V and J genes are TRBV27 and TRBJ1-5, with unresolved D. From germline, CDR1 is MNHEY and CDR2 SMNVEV (reference sequence). Between the trimmed V and J ends, which lost 4 bases and 5 bases, there was a span of 6 bases. This CDR3 has 12 residues. Here the CDR3 reads CASSSRDQPQHF. The CDR3 coding sequence is TGTGCCAGCAGTTCGCGGGATCAGCCCCAGCATTTT.

The rearrangement uses TRBV4-3 and TRBJ2-1; no clear D gene. Germline V lookup: CDR1 LGHNA, CDR2 YSLEER. This CDR3 region has 15 residues. V lost 0 bases and J 0 bases, leaving 6 bases between the germline ends. CDR3 bases: TGCGCCAGCAGCCAAGATACAAGCTCCTACAATGAGCAGTTCTTC. Amino acids: CASSQDTSSYNEQFF.

The J gene is TRBJ1-5, the V gene TRBV5-1, with TRBD1 identical over 7 bases. The length of the CDR3 is 14 residues. V was clipped by 0 bases and J by 7 bases; unmatched bases: 4. Germline V CDR1 and CDR2: SGHRS, YFSETQ. This CDR3 is CASSLATGHQPQHF. The CDR3 DNA reads as TGCGCCAGCAGCTTGGCGACAGGGCACCAGCCCCAGCATTTT.